The 10 T cell receptor beta chains presented below share a single source sample, sequenced in a study of OX40 agonist ivuxolimab in advanced cancers. Data came from immunoSEQ multiplex PCR; TCRdb stores just in-frame clones and leaves some out. The table has tens of thousands of clones, more than 75% seen once. The sample here was CD4+ or CD8+ T cells sorted from blood, taken in a trial of the OX40 agonist ivuxolimab. The source is an adult with an advanced solid tumor such as melanoma, head and neck, liver or kidney cancer.

This sequence joins TRBV19 and TRBJ2-3; D gene unclear. From germline, CDR1 is LNHDA and CDR2 SQIVND (reference sequence). V lost 2 bases to trimming and J lost 1 base, with 4 bases between them. This CDR3 contains 13 residues. CDR3 residues: CASSIQGTDTQYF. CDR3 bases: TGTGCCAGTAGTATACAAGGCACAGATACGCAGTATTTT.

By share of the sample, this clone is medium-sized (0.01 to 0.1%). This chain uses TRBV2 with TRBJ1-5; D remains ambiguous. The germline V and J ends were trimmed by 6 bases and 9 bases, with 15 bases remaining between them. The CDR3 runs to 13 residues. CDR1 SNHLY and CDR2 FYNNEI come from the germline V gene. CDR3 residues: CASRGSPSGPQHF. As DNA, the CDR3 is TGTGCCAGCAGAGGGTCCCCGTCCGGGCCCCAGCATTTT.

This rearrangement joins TRBV7-3 to TRBJ2-7, with D possibly being TRBD1 (6 bases). From germline, CDR1 is SGHTA and CDR2 FQGTGA. The CDR3 consists of 13 residues. V lost 4 bases and J lost 4, with 11 bases in between. The CDR3 spells CASSSQTGYEQYF. The CDR3 DNA follows: TGTGCCAGCAGCTCCCAGACAGGATACGAGCAGTACTTC.

This rearrangement joins TRBV19 to TRBJ1-3; no reliable D call. The germline CDR1 and CDR2 sequences are LNHDA and SQIVND (reference sequence). Between the trimmed V and J ends, which lost 6 bases and 0 bases, there was a span of 9 bases. This CDR3 is built from 14 residues. CDR3 DNA: TGTGCCAGTAGCCCCCATAACTCTGGAAACACCATATATTTT. Translation gives CASSPHNSGNTIYF.

The chain combines TRBV7-2 with TRBJ1-1; D not certain. The V and J ends lost 2 bases and 4 bases respectively, with 14 bases between them. Germline V gene lookup returns CDR1 SGHTA and CDR2 FQGNSA. The CDR3 contains 15 residues. The CDR3 sequence: CASSLNPGRATEAFF. CDR3 nucleotides: TGTGCCAGCAGCTTAAATCCGGGGAGAGCCACTGAAGCTTTCTTT.

The chain has TRBV6-5 and TRBJ2-3; TRBD1 might be the D (6 bases). This CDR3 is 15 amino acids long. Per germline, CDR1 MNHEY and CDR2 SVGAGI. Trimming stripped 6 bases from V and 2 bases from J, with 15 bases between. The CDR3 DNA follows: TGTGCCAGCAGCACAAAGAGGGGGATCACAGATACGCAGTATTTT. Protein product: CASSTKRGITDTQYF.

The chain couples TRBV28 to TRBJ1-6; 9 bases are a match to TRBD1. Germline V gene data show CDR1 as MDHEN and CDR2 as SYDVKM. V was clipped by 6 bases and J by 3 bases; unmatched bases: 12. CDR3 length: 18 residues. CDR3: CASRPLTGTGIYNSPLHF. In nucleotides, the CDR3 is TGTGCCAGCAGACCTTTAACCGGGACAGGGATCTATAATTCACCCCTCCACTTT.

J is TRBJ1-5 and V is TRBV19, with a tentative D call TRBD1 (5 bases). The CDR3 totals 13 residues. The germline V gene has CDR1 LNHDA and CDR2 SQIVND (reference sequence). V was cut by 5 bases and J by 5 bases, with 10 bases left in between. The CDR3 DNA follows: TGTGCCAGTAGTGCACAGGACCATCAGCCCCAGCATTTT. Its translation: CASSAQDHQPQHF.

As regards this clone: In the same sample, other DNA sequences code for this CDR3. V and J are TRBV25-1 and TRBJ1-1; TRBD1 is a possible D gene (5 bases). CDR1 MGHDK and CDR2 SYGVNS come from the germline V gene. This CDR3 has 15 residues. The germline V and J ends were trimmed by 0 bases and 2 bases, with 10 bases remaining between them. CDR3: CASSEYGRGNTEAFF. CDR3 nucleotides: TGTGCCAGCAGTGAATATGGAAGGGGCAACACTGAAGCTTTCTTT.

This sequence joins TRBV5-1 and TRBJ2-5; either TRBD1 or TRBD2 may supply D (5 bases each). The V and J ends lost 4 bases and 3 bases respectively, with 19 bases between them. The CDR3 totals 16 residues. Germline assignment: CDR1 SGHRS and CDR2 YFSETQ. This CDR3 is CASSRSISVGEETQYF. The CDR3 DNA reads TGCGCCAGCAGCCGTTCGATAAGTGTGGGGGAAGAGACCCAGTACTTC.